This entry lists 7 T cell receptor beta chains sequenced from one sample in a study of T cell changes during pregnancy in multiple sclerosis. Clones were read by immunoSEQ multiplex PCR, and TCRdb kept only the in-frame ones, dropping some. The sample consists of about 24,000 clones, 80% to 90% of them appearing once. This sample comprised CD8+ T cells from peripheral blood mononuclear cells, obtained in the first trimester of pregnancy. The receptors originated from a female donor in good health, enrolled as a control in a pregnancy study.

The rearrangement joins TRBV21-1 to TRBJ2-3; the table's D call, TRBD1, has no DNA check behind it. TRBV21-1 is a pseudogene. The CDR3 length is 17 residues. In nucleotides, the CDR3 is TGTGCCAGCAGCCCCGAGACAGGGGCGGACCTCACAGATACGCAGTATTTT. Protein product: CASSPETGADLTDTQYF.

The V gene is TRBV19, the J gene TRBJ1-1, with D uncertain. The CDR3 length is 15 residues. CDR1 is LNHDA, CDR2 SQIVND, per germline (reference sequence). The germline V and J ends were trimmed by 5 bases and 3 bases, with 16 bases remaining between them. Here the CDR3 reads CASSEILGDDTEAFF. As DNA, the CDR3 is TGTGCCAGTAGTGAAATTCTTGGAGACGACACTGAAGCTTTCTTT.

This chain joins TRBV27 and TRBJ1-2, with D possibly being TRBD1 (6 bases). This CDR3 has 13 residues. Germline CDR1 and CDR2: MNHEY and SMNVEV (reference sequence). Trimming left V 3 bases short and J 6 bases short, with 11 bases between. The DNA of the CDR3 is TGTGCCAGCAGTTTCCCGGGGGGCCATGGCTACACCTTC. It codes for CASSFPGGHGYTF.

This rearrangement joins TRBV2 to TRBJ2-1, with TRBD2 matching over 13 bases. This CDR3 spans 15 amino acids. The V and J ends lost 6 bases and 6 bases, in that order; junction bases with no gene match: 5. From germline, CDR1 is SNHLY and CDR2 FYNNEI. The CDR3 coding sequence is TGTGCCAGCAGCGGGACTAGCGGGGTCCCCAATGAGCAGTTCTTC. It codes for CASSGTSGVPNEQFF.

The V and J genes are TRBV11-2 and TRBJ1-1, with 7 bases fitting TRBD1. The J segment lost 5 bases and the V segment lost 4 bases, leaving 4 bases of the junction unmatched. The CDR3 has 13 amino acids. CDR1 is SGHAT, CDR2 FQNNGV, per germline. The CDR3 sequence is CASSSGGWTEAFF. DNA for the CDR3: TGTGCCAGCAGCTCAGGGGGGTGGACTGAAGCTTTCTTT.

This chain joins TRBV2 and TRBJ1-2, with D unclear. V was pared by 2 bases and J by 6 bases, with 10 bases between. Germline V CDR1 and CDR2: SNHLY, FYNNEI. There are 13 residues in the CDR3. CDR3 sequence (DNA): TGTGCCAGCAGTGAACGGCCGCGGGATGGCTACACCTTC. Translating it yields CASSERPRDGYTF.

V is TRBV2 and J is TRBJ2-6, with D hard to call. The CDR3 contains 19 residues. Deletions cut 2 bases from V and 0 bases from J, with 17 bases between. Germline assignment: CDR1 SNHLY and CDR2 FYNNEI. The CDR3, as DNA: TGTGCCAGCAGTGAAACTGCGGCTATATTTGCCTCTGGGGCCAACGTCCTGACTTTC. This sequence encodes CASSETAAIFASGANVLTF.